Detailed here is one TCR beta chain. Its specificity is unknown. The sample originates from a study of cytomegalovirus exposure and HLA in healthy donors. Turning to the study itself: The study's early data release held about 85 million unique TCRs from HLA-typed donors. Broader study findings: A later analysis found common viral pathogens apparently linked to several of the most significant clusters. The study carried out a later analysis of TCR beta sequences. It associated 15,000 to 20,000 of them with specific HLA alleles at a false discovery rate of 0.05.

J was trimmed by 7 bases and V by 6 bases; bases with no gene match: 8. Germline V lookup: CDR1 MNHEY, CDR2 SMNVEV (reference sequence). This CDR3 spans 13 amino acids. A multiplex PCR was run with 60 Vbeta primers and 13 Jbeta primers. The table came from immunoSEQ multiplex PCR; TCRdb's copy has only in-frame clones and leaves some out. The sample holds 95,000 to 150,000 clones, under 70% seen once. This receptor was taken from a man younger than 35 in good health and CMV-seronegative. Sample: PBMCs. V and J are TRBV27 and TRBJ1-1; TRBD1 agrees at 7 bases. Here the CDR3 reads CASRSRGECEAFF. The CDR3 DNA is TGTGCCAGCAGATCCAGGGGGGAGTGTGAAGCTTTCTTT.